Each of the 18 T cell receptor beta chains below was sequenced from the same sample in a study of blood T cells in healthy people across ages. Combining a sample-barcoded 5' primer with a J-beta primer mix, a second PCR ran for roughly 7 to 11 cycles. One entry per CDR3 protein results from TCRdb running MiXCR on the 5' RACE reads. Altogether around 780,000 distinct CDR3 sequences are present, approximately 24% being singletons, with the ten largest covering 2.5% to 3.5%. In addition, the sample was reused for a study of T cells of mothers and their children.

The sample was blood. The receptors here all came from a boy aged 10-17 years in good health.

This sequence joins TRBV12-3 or TRBV12-4 and TRBJ2-3; D call uncertain. With 3 bases removed from V and 2 bases from J, the gap between germline ends came to 9 bases. The length of the CDR3 is 14 residues. The chain's CDR3 is CASSFSPATDTQYF. The CDR3 nucleotides are TGTGCCAGCAGTTTTTCTCCGGCCACAGATACGCAGTATTTT.

This clonotype appeared a few times. The chain joins TRBV14 to TRBJ2-7, with D tentatively TRBD2 (5 bases). Germline lookup yields CDR1 SGHDN and CDR2 FVKESK. CDR3 size: 15 residues. V lost 0 bases and J lost 3, with 12 bases in between. CDR3 in DNA: TGTGCCAGCAGCCAAGATTCGGGGTCCCGCTACGAGCAGTACTTC. Its protein product is CASSQDSGSRYEQYF.

V and J are TRBV20-1 and TRBJ2-2; D not resolved. The V gene's germline CDR1 is DFQATT and CDR2 SNEGSKA (reference sequence). The CDR3 sequence is 14 residues long. Trimming pared 3 bases from V and 0 bases from J, leaving 8 bases between. The DNA of the CDR3 is TGCAGTGCTAGTAACCAGCCGAACACCGGGGAGCTGTTTTTT. This translates into CSASNQPNTGELFF.

The sample holds a few counts of this clonotype. The gene calls are TRBV29-1 and TRBJ2-5; D is perhaps TRBD2 (5 bases). V lost 0 bases and J 6 bases, leaving 8 bases between the germline ends. This CDR3 region has 12 residues. The germline V gene has CDR1 SQVTM and CDR2 ANQGSEA. The CDR3 loop reads CSVEDNGKTQYF. The CDR3 bases are TGCAGCGTTGAAGATAACGGGAAGACCCAGTACTTC.

In nucleotides, the CDR3 is TGTGCCAGCAGTTTATACCGGGGTGGGGAGACCCAGTACTTC. Translating gives CASSLYRGGETQYF. The V and J genes are TRBV28 and TRBJ2-5, with a possible D match to TRBD2 (5 bases). The CDR3 sequence is 14 residues long. Trimming stripped 1 base from V and 5 bases from J, with 11 bases between. CDR1 is MDHEN, CDR2 SYDVKM, per germline.

The chain links TRBV4-1 to TRBJ2-5, with TRBD1 matching 8 bases. Germline V CDR1 and CDR2: MGHRA, YSYEKL. CDR3 length: 15 amino acids. V shed 2 bases, J shed 4 bases, and the junction held 6 bases outside the gene matches. This chain's CDR3 is CASSQPGTGRETQYF. In DNA, the CDR3 is TGCGCCAGCAGCCAACCCGGGACAGGCAGAGAGACCCAGTACTTC.

In this sample, this clonotype turned up a few times. The chain has TRBV12-3 or TRBV12-4 and TRBJ2-5; the match to TRBD1 covers 7 bases. V was pared by 8 bases and J by 5 bases, with 11 bases of the junction left unmatched. This CDR3 region has 14 residues. The CDR3 DNA sequence: TGTGCCAGCCTCTCGGAGACAGGGACGGAGACCCAGTACTTC. Its translation: CASLSETGTETQYF.

The chain employs TRBV7-3 and TRBJ2-2, with 9 bases lining up with TRBD1. CDR3 length: 15 residues. Germline CDR1 reads SGHTA; CDR2 reads FQGTGA. J lost 1 base, V lost 5 bases, and 2 bases had no gene match. CDR3 in amino acids: CASSRDRENTGELFF. CDR3 nucleotides: TGTGCCAGCAGCCGGGACAGGGAGAACACCGGGGAGCTGTTTTTT.

The genes are TRBV10-3 and TRBJ2-1; D is uncertain. With 3 bases removed from V and 1 base from J, the gap between germline ends came to 10 bases. The CDR3 consists of 15 residues. Germline CDR1 ENHRY, CDR2 SYGVKD. In DNA, the CDR3 is TGTGCCATCAGTGACTCCCTTGTTTCCTACAATGAGCAGTTCTTC. It yields the protein CAISDSLVSYNEQFF.

This chain joins TRBV2 and TRBJ2-5; either TRBD1 or TRBD2 may supply D (5 bases each). Germline loops: CDR1 SNHLY, CDR2 FYNNEI. Trimming stripped 7 bases from V and 2 bases from J, with 11 bases between. The CDR3 extends over 13 amino acids. CDR3 coding DNA: TGTGCCAGCACCGAGGGACGGCAAGAGACCCAGTACTTC. Protein product: CASTEGRQETQYF.

V gene TRBV20-1 combines with J gene TRBJ1-2, with D possibly being TRBD1 (5 bases). The V gene's germline CDR1 is DFQATT and CDR2 SNEGSKA (reference sequence). V was trimmed by 3 bases and J by 8 bases, leaving 16 bases between them. CDR3 length equals 13 residues. CDR3 sequence (DNA): TGCAGTGCTAGGAGGGCAGGGAGCGGAGGCTACACCTTC. Its protein product is CSARRAGSGGYTF.

This clonotype is judged medium-sized. J is TRBJ2-3 and V is TRBV4-1, with no clear D. V was cut by 0 bases and J by 0 bases, with 13 bases left in between. The germline V gene has CDR1 MGHRA and CDR2 YSYEKL. The CDR3 consists of 17 residues. The CDR3, as DNA: TGCGCCAGCAGCCAAGAGGTACGAGAGCCTAGCACAGATACGCAGTATTTT. Protein: CASSQEVREPSTDTQYF.

This clonotype was found a few times. This chain links TRBV6-6 with TRBJ1-5; tentative D call: TRBD1 (5 bases). CDR1 and CDR2 (germline): MNHNY, SVGAGI (reference sequence). This CDR3 has 14 amino acids. Trimming removed 6 bases at V and 6 bases at J, with 15 bases between. CDR3 loop: CASRYQGGGQPQHF. DNA of the CDR3: TGTGCCAGCAGGTACCAGGGAGGTGGTCAGCCCCAGCATTTT.

This clonotype was recorded at least ten times. The chain carries TRBV7-3 and TRBJ2-5; 8 nucleotides align to TRBD2. This CDR3 has 14 amino acids. V gave up 2 bases and J gave up 5 bases; unmatched junction bases: 4. Germline assignment: CDR1 SGHTA and CDR2 FQGTGA. The CDR3: CASSLGGGSETQYF. DNA of the CDR3: TGTGCCAGCAGCTTAGGCGGGGGGTCGGAGACCCAGTACTTC.

This chain uses TRBV6-5 with TRBJ2-5; TRBD1 or TRBD2 may be the D gene (5 bases each). The tail of the sequence fits TRBJ2-1 better, so the J call may be wrong. The CDR3 spans 16 residues. From germline, CDR1 is MNHEY and CDR2 SVGAGI. The CDR3 spells CASSYSMPSTGNEQFF. The CDR3, as DNA: TGTGCCAGCAGTTACTCAATGCCTAGCACAGGCAATGAGCAGTTCTTC.

This clonotype was seen a handful of times. The chain carries TRBV18 and TRBJ2-1; D is possibly TRBD1 (5 bases). The J call may be incorrect, as the DNA end agrees better with TRBJ2-7. The CDR3 sequence is 13 residues long. From germline, CDR1 is KGHSH and CDR2 LQKENI. In nucleotides, the CDR3 is TGTGCCAGCTCACACAGGCGGAACTACGAGCAGTACTTC. It encodes CASSHRRNYEQYF.

This clonotype was picked up a small number of times. This chain joins TRBV20-1 and TRBJ2-7, with no clear D. Trimming took off 3 bases at V and 3 bases at J, with 6 bases between the two ends. The CDR3 loop spans 11 amino acids. Per germline, CDR1 DFQATT and CDR2 SNEGSKA (reference sequence). CDR3 sequence: CSASSGYEQYF. The DNA for the CDR3 is TGCAGTGCTAGTTCCGGCTACGAGCAGTACTTC.

The CDR3 protein is CASSPRPGQGSYEQYF. The DNA of the CDR3 is TGTGCCAGCAGCCCTCGACCGGGACAGGGGAGTTACGAGCAGTACTTC. The V call is TRBV5-6, the J call TRBJ2-1; 10 positions match TRBD1. The J call may not be correct, given that the DNA end is closer to TRBJ2-7. The CDR3 has 16 residues. The germline V gene encodes CDR1 SGHDT and CDR2 YYEEEE.